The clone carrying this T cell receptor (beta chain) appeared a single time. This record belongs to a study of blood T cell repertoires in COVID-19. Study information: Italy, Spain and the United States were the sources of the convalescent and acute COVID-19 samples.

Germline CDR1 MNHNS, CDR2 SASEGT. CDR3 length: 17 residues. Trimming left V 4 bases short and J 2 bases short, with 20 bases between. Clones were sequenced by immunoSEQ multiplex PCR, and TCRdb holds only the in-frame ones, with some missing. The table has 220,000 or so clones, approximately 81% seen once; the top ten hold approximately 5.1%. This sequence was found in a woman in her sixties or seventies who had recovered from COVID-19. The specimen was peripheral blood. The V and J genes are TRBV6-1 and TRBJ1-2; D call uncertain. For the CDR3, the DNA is TGTGCCAGCAGTGTCCGAGCTGATGGACTGAGAAACTATGGCTACACCTTC. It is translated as CASSVRADGLRNYGYTF.